These 2 T cell receptor beta chains originate from one sample sequenced in a study of blood T cells in healthy people across ages. PCR was performed a second time for about 6 to 11 cycles using a sample-barcoded 5' primer and a J-beta primer mix. TCRdb fed the 5' RACE reads into MiXCR, producing one record per CDR3 protein. The sample includes approximately 900,000 distinct CDR3 sequences, just under 30% of them seen just once. In addition, the sample was reused for a study of T cells of mothers and their children.

Material for sequencing was blood. These receptors were collected from a woman aged 40 to 50 in good health.

This clonotype was counted a few times. The V and J genes are TRBV20-1 and TRBJ2-3, with D unclear. The CDR3 covers 15 residues. Per the germline V gene, CDR1 is DFQATT and CDR2 is SNEGSKA (reference sequence). V lost 3 bases and J lost 2, with 15 bases in between. The CDR3 bases are TGCAGTGCTAGCGGCCTACTCAGGAACACAGATACGCAGTATTTT. As protein: CSASGLLRNTDTQYF.

This clonotype occurred a few times. The CDR3 protein is CASSEPPGMAYEQYF. DNA for the CDR3: TGTGCCAGCAGTGAACCGCCAGGGATGGCCTACGAGCAGTACTTC. The V call is TRBV2, the J call TRBJ2-7, with D tentatively TRBD1 (5 bases). Per the germline V gene, CDR1 is SNHLY and CDR2 is FYNNEI. The CDR3 is made up of 15 amino acids. V gave up 2 bases and J gave up 2 bases, with 13 bases separating them. Full variable domain (missing parts from reference TRBV2 and TRBJ2-7): EPEVTQTPSHQVTQMGQEVILRCVPISNHLYFYWYRQILGQKVEFLVSFYNNEISEKSEIFDDQFSVERPDGSNFTLKIRSTKLEDSAMYFCASSEPPGMAYEQYFGPGTRLTVT.